Listed below are T cell receptor beta chains from one sample, sequenced in a study of naive and memory T cell subsets. TCRdb re-called the UMI-ligation and nested PCR reads with MiXCR, one entry per CDR3 protein. The sample contains under 40,000 distinct CDR3 sequences, 13% of which appear only once. Sequencing input: effector memory CD4+ T cells from blood. The receptors originated from a human donor in good health. Both conserved end residues are part of each CDR3. Fields, in order: clone size, D gene, J gene, V gene, CDR3 protein, CDR3 DNA. A D gene is named only where the DNA matches it firmly. Only some rows state a clone size, as once, few, many or a class for expanded clones.

abundance: medium-sized
d_gene: -
j_gene: TRBJ2-1
v_gene: TRBV2
CDR3aa: CASSEGWAAYNEQFF
CDR3nt: TGTGCCAGCAGTGAGGGCTGGGCCGCCTACAATGAGCAGTTCTTC

abundance: many
d_gene: -
j_gene: TRBJ2-5
v_gene: TRBV7-2
CDR3aa: CASSLVQGGETQYF
CDR3nt: TGTGCCAGCAGCTTAGTACAGGGTGGTGAGACCCAGTACTTC

abundance: -
d_gene: TRBD2
j_gene: TRBJ2-5
v_gene: TRBV20-1
CDR3aa: CSAASGQETQYF
CDR3nt: TGCAGTGCTGCTAGCGGGCAAGAGACCCAGTACTTC

abundance: -
d_gene: TRBD2
j_gene: TRBJ2-3
v_gene: TRBV4-3
CDR3aa: CASSRAGADTQYF
CDR3nt: TGCGCCAGCAGCCGAGCGGGAGCAGATACGCAGTATTTT

abundance: few
d_gene: -
j_gene: TRBJ1-2
v_gene: TRBV27
CDR3aa: CASSLIFVRDSNYGYTF
CDR3nt: TGTGCCAGCAGTTTAATATTTGTACGAGATTCTAACTATGGCTACACCTTC

abundance: -
d_gene: TRBD2
j_gene: TRBJ2-3
v_gene: TRBV4-1
CDR3aa: CASSLDLAVSAPTDTQYF
CDR3nt: TGCGCCAGCAGCCTGGACCTAGCGGTTTCGGCCCCCACAGATACGCAGTATTTT

abundance: few
d_gene: -
j_gene: TRBJ2-1
v_gene: TRBV12-3/TRBV12-4
CDR3aa: CASTYLNEQFF
CDR3nt: TGTGCCAGCACCTACCTTAATGAGCAGTTCTTC

abundance: few
d_gene: TRBD2
j_gene: TRBJ2-7
v_gene: TRBV20-1
CDR3aa: CSARAGGIRDEQYF
CDR3nt: TGCAGTGCTAGAGCGGGGGGAATAAGGGACGAGCAGTACTTC

abundance: many
d_gene: -
j_gene: TRBJ1-5
v_gene: TRBV4-1
CDR3aa: CASSQDGKGGQSQPQHF
CDR3nt: TGCGCCAGCAGCCAAGATGGTAAGGGAGGACAGTCTCAGCCCCAGCATTTT

abundance: few
d_gene: TRBD1
j_gene: TRBJ2-7
v_gene: TRBV7-9
CDR3aa: CASSPGDRGRYEQYF
CDR3nt: TGTGCCAGCAGCCCAGGGGACAGGGGGCGATACGAGCAGTACTTC

abundance: medium-sized
d_gene: TRBD2
j_gene: TRBJ2-3
v_gene: TRBV9
CDR3aa: CASSVFGTSGTDTQYF
CDR3nt: TGTGCCAGCAGCGTGTTCGGGACTAGCGGGACAGATACGCAGTATTTT

abundance: few
d_gene: TRBD2
j_gene: TRBJ2-3
v_gene: TRBV2
CDR3aa: CASSEGWLAGTTDTQYF
CDR3nt: TGTGCCAGCAGTGAAGGGTGGCTAGCGGGTACCACAGATACGCAGTATTTT

abundance: -
d_gene: -
j_gene: TRBJ1-4
v_gene: TRBV5-1
CDR3aa: CASRPPGFQGKLFF
CDR3nt: TGCGCCAGCAGACCTCCGGGATTCCAAGGAAAACTGTTTTTT

abundance: many
d_gene: TRBD1
j_gene: TRBJ2-1
v_gene: TRBV20-1
CDR3aa: CSARVFGTGDYNEQFF
CDR3nt: TGCAGTGCTAGAGTCTTCGGGACAGGGGACTACAATGAGCAGTTCTTC

abundance: many
d_gene: TRBD2
j_gene: TRBJ2-7
v_gene: TRBV7-2
CDR3aa: CASSDGPDGTSLYF
CDR3nt: TGTGCCAGCAGCGACGGACCGGACGGGACTAGTCTGTACTTC

abundance: -
d_gene: TRBD2
j_gene: TRBJ2-1
v_gene: TRBV29-1
CDR3aa: CSVTVLAGKDNEQFF
CDR3nt: TGCAGCGTCACAGTGCTAGCGGGGAAAGACAATGAGCAGTTCTTC

abundance: -
d_gene: TRBD1
j_gene: TRBJ2-2
v_gene: TRBV5-5
CDR3aa: CASCPGQGNTGELFF
CDR3nt: TGTGCCAGCTGCCCGGGACAGGGGAACACCGGGGAGCTGTTTTTT

abundance: -
d_gene: -
j_gene: TRBJ1-4
v_gene: TRBV7-9
CDR3aa: CASSLGGRVDEKLFF
CDR3nt: TGTGCCAGCAGCTTAGGGGGAAGAGTCGACGAAAAACTGTTTTTT

abundance: -
d_gene: -
j_gene: TRBJ2-7
v_gene: TRBV6-2/TRBV6-3
CDR3aa: CASQDPRKATYEQYF
CDR3nt: TGTGCCAGCCAAGACCCACGGAAAGCTACCTACGAGCAGTACTTC

abundance: -
d_gene: -
j_gene: TRBJ2-5
v_gene: TRBV6-5
CDR3aa: CASRPTLGETQYF
CDR3nt: TGTGCCAGCAGACCTACGCTCGGAGAGACCCAGTACTTC

abundance: many
d_gene: -
j_gene: TRBJ1-4
v_gene: TRBV12-3/TRBV12-4
CDR3aa: CASSFGPRNEKLFF
CDR3nt: TGTGCCAGCAGTTTTGGGCCCCGTAATGAAAAACTGTTTTTT

abundance: many
d_gene: -
j_gene: TRBJ1-5
v_gene: TRBV18
CDR3aa: CASSDFQGMDQPQHF
CDR3nt: TGTGCCAGCTCAGACTTTCAGGGGATGGATCAGCCCCAGCATTTT

abundance: -
d_gene: -
j_gene: TRBJ1-1
v_gene: TRBV14
CDR3aa: CASSRQPIFNRAEAFF
CDR3nt: TGTGCCAGCAGCCGCCAACCAATTTTTAACAGGGCGGAAGCTTTCTTT

abundance: few
d_gene: -
j_gene: TRBJ2-7
v_gene: TRBV11-2
CDR3aa: CASSMRREASEQYF
CDR3nt: TGTGCCAGCAGCATGAGGAGGGAGGCGAGCGAGCAGTACTTC

abundance: few
d_gene: TRBD1
j_gene: TRBJ1-2
v_gene: TRBV7-8
CDR3aa: CASSPRDRGTGGYTF
CDR3nt: TGTGCCAGCAGCCCCCGGGACAGGGGGACAGGCGGCTACACCTTC

abundance: few
d_gene: -
j_gene: TRBJ2-5
v_gene: TRBV4-2
CDR3aa: CASSPTGHQETQYF
CDR3nt: TGTGCCAGCAGCCCTACGGGTCACCAAGAGACCCAGTACTTC

abundance: -
d_gene: -
j_gene: TRBJ2-2
v_gene: TRBV7-6
CDR3aa: CASSTSTTTGELFF
CDR3nt: TGTGCCAGCAGCACTTCGACAACCACCGGGGAGCTGTTTTTT

abundance: -
d_gene: -
j_gene: TRBJ1-6
v_gene: TRBV19
CDR3aa: CASRTRTAGGLLHF
CDR3nt: TGTGCCAGTAGAACCCGGACGGCTGGGGGTCTCCTCCACTTT

abundance: few
d_gene: -
j_gene: TRBJ1-5
v_gene: TRBV6-5
CDR3aa: CASSITTGPGQPQHF
CDR3nt: TGTGCCAGCAGTATAACCACAGGGCCGGGACAGCCCCAGCATTTT

abundance: -
d_gene: -
j_gene: TRBJ2-2
v_gene: TRBV3-1
CDR3aa: CASSPRSTGELFF
CDR3nt: TGTGCCAGCAGTCCTAGGAGCACCGGGGAGCTGTTTTTT

abundance: medium-sized
d_gene: TRBD2
j_gene: TRBJ2-5
v_gene: TRBV12-3/TRBV12-4
CDR3aa: CASSPRGGGAQETQYF
CDR3nt: TGTGCCAGCAGTCCTAGGGGCGGGGGAGCCCAAGAGACCCAGTACTTC

abundance: few
d_gene: -
j_gene: TRBJ2-3
v_gene: TRBV19
CDR3aa: CASGRRHHITDTQYF
CDR3nt: TGTGCCAGTGGACGCAGGCACCACATCACAGATACGCAGTATTTT

abundance: -
d_gene: TRBD1
j_gene: TRBJ2-1
v_gene: TRBV15
CDR3aa: CATSSKGGDRGSNEQFF
CDR3nt: TGTGCCACCAGCAGCAAAGGTGGGGACAGGGGCTCCAATGAGCAGTTCTTC

abundance: few
d_gene: -
j_gene: TRBJ2-5
v_gene: TRBV19
CDR3aa: CASSKGETQYF
CDR3nt: TGTGCCAGTAGTAAAGGAGAGACCCAGTACTTC

abundance: many
d_gene: TRBD2
j_gene: TRBJ2-5
v_gene: TRBV7-9
CDR3aa: CASSLGLAGVETQYF
CDR3nt: TGTGCCAGCAGCCTGGGACTAGCGGGAGTTGAGACCCAGTACTTC

abundance: many
d_gene: -
j_gene: TRBJ2-1
v_gene: TRBV6-5
CDR3aa: CASRELGIYNEQFF
CDR3nt: TGTGCCAGCAGGGAATTGGGAATCTACAATGAGCAGTTCTTC

abundance: many
d_gene: -
j_gene: TRBJ2-7
v_gene: TRBV30
CDR3aa: CALNRGYGDEQYF
CDR3nt: TGTGCCTTAAATCGGGGCTATGGAGACGAGCAGTACTTC

abundance: many
d_gene: TRBD2
j_gene: TRBJ2-2
v_gene: TRBV5-6
CDR3aa: CASSPAGGSTGELFF
CDR3nt: TGTGCCAGCAGCCCGGCGGGAGGGAGCACCGGGGAGCTGTTTTTT

abundance: many
d_gene: -
j_gene: TRBJ2-2
v_gene: TRBV29-1
CDR3aa: CSAIVGTSNTGELFF
CDR3nt: TGCAGCGCTATCGTCGGCACTTCGAACACCGGGGAGCTGTTTTTT

abundance: few
d_gene: TRBD1
j_gene: TRBJ2-5
v_gene: TRBV5-6
CDR3aa: CASSSKPGTGIRETQYF
CDR3nt: TGTGCCAGCAGCTCGAAACCCGGGACAGGGATTCGAGAGACCCAGTACTTC

abundance: -
d_gene: -
j_gene: TRBJ1-1
v_gene: TRBV12-3/TRBV12-4
CDR3aa: CASSLAGFTEAFF
CDR3nt: TGTGCCAGCAGTTTAGCGGGGTTCACTGAAGCTTTCTTT

abundance: -
d_gene: TRBD1
j_gene: TRBJ2-5
v_gene: TRBV7-2
CDR3aa: CASSLGADRTSGTQYF
CDR3nt: TGTGCCAGCAGCTTAGGTGCGGACAGGACATCAGGGACCCAGTACTTC

abundance: few
d_gene: -
j_gene: TRBJ2-7
v_gene: TRBV7-7
CDR3aa: CASSLESWDNYEQYF
CDR3nt: TGTGCCAGCAGCTTAGAGAGTTGGGATAACTACGAGCAGTACTTC

abundance: many
d_gene: TRBD2
j_gene: TRBJ2-3
v_gene: TRBV20-1
CDR3aa: CSAGGAGADTQYF
CDR3nt: TGCAGTGCCGGGGGGGCAGGGGCAGATACGCAGTATTTT

abundance: few
d_gene: -
j_gene: TRBJ2-7
v_gene: TRBV5-1
CDR3aa: CASSLYGDYEQYF
CDR3nt: TGCGCCAGCAGCTTGTACGGGGACTACGAGCAGTACTTC